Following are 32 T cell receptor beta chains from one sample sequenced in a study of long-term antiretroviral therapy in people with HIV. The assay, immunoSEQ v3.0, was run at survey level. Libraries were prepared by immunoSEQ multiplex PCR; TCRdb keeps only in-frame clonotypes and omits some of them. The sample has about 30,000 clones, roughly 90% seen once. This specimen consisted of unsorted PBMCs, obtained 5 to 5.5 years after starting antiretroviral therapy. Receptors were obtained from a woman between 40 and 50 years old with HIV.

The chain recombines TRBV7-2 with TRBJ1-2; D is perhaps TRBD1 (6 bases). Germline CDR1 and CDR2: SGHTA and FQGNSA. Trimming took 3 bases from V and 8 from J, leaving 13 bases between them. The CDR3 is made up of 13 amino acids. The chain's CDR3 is CASSFAAGEGYTF. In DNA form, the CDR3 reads TGTGCCAGCAGCTTTGCCGCAGGGGAGGGCTACACCTTC.

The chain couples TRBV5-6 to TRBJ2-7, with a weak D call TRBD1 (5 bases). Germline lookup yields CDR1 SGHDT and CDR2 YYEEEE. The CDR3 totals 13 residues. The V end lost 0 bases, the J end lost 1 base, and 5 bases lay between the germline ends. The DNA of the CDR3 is TGTGCCAGCAGCTTGGGACAGTCCTACGAGCAGTACTTC. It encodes CASSLGQSYEQYF. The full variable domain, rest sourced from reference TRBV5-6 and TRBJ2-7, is DAGVTQSPTHLIKTRGQQVTLRCSPKSGHDTVSWYQQALGQGPQFIFQYYEEEERQRGNFPDRFSGHQFPNYSSELNVNALLLGDSALYLCASSLGQSYEQYFGPGTRLTVT.

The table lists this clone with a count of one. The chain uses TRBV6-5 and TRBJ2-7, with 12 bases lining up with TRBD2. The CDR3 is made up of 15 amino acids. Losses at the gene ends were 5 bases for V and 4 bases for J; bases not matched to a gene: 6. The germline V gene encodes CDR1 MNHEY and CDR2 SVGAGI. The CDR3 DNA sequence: TGTGCCAGCAGTCGCTCTAGCGGGGGGGGGTACGAGCAGTACTTC. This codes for CASSRSSGGGYEQYF.

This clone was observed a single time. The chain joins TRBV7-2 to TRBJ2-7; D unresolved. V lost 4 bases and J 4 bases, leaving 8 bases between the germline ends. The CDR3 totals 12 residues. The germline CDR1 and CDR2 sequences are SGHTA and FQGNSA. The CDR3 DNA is TGTGCCAGCAGCTCCGACGGTTACGAGCAGTACTTC. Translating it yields CASSSDGYEQYF.

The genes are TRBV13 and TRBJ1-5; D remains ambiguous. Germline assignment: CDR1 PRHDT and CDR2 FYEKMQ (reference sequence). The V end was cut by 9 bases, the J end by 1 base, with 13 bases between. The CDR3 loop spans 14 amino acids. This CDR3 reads CASRNRESNQPQHF. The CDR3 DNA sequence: TGTGCCAGTAGGAATAGGGAAAGCAATCAGCCCCAGCATTTT. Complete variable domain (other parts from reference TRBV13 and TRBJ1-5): AAGVIQSPRHLIKEKRETATLKCYPIPRHDTVYWYQQGPGQDPQFLISFYEKMQSDKGSIPDRFSAQQFSDYHSELNMSSLELGDSALYFCASRNRESNQPQHFGDGTRLSIL.

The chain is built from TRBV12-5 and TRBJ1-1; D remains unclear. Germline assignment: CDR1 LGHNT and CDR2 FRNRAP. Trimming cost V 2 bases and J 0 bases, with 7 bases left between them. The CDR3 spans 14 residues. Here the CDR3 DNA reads TGTGCTAGTGGTTTGCCAAATATGAACACTGAAGCTTTCTTT. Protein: CASGLPNMNTEAFF.

This CDR3 reads CASRARRRGIETQYF. The CDR3 bases are TGTGCCAGCAGGGCGCGCCGACGAGGGATCGAGACCCAGTACTTC. The V and J genes are TRBV2 and TRBJ2-5, with D possibly matching TRBD2 (5 bases). Germline V gene data show CDR1 as SNHLY and CDR2 as FYNNEI. There are 15 residues in the CDR3. Trimming removed 6 bases from V and 5 bases from J, with 19 bases in between. Together with reference TRBV2 and TRBJ2-5, the CDR3 gives the full variable domain: EPEVTQTPSHQVTQMGQEVILRCVPISNHLYFYWYRQILGQKVEFLVSFYNNEISEKSEIFDDQFSVERPDGSNFTLKIRSTKLEDSAMYFCASRARRRGIETQYFGPGTRLLVL.

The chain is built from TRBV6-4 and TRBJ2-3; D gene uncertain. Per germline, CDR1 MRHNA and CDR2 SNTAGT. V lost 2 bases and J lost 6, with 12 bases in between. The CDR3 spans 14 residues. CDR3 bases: TGTGCCAGCAGTGACCCCCTCACTGGGGATACGCAGTATTTT. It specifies CASSDPLTGDTQYF.

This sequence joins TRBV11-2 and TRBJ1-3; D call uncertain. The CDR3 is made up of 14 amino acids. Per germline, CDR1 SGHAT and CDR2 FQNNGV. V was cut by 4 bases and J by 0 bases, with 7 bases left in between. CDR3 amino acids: CASSSTGSGNTIYF. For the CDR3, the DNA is TGTGCCAGCAGCTCCACTGGCTCTGGAAACACCATATATTTT.

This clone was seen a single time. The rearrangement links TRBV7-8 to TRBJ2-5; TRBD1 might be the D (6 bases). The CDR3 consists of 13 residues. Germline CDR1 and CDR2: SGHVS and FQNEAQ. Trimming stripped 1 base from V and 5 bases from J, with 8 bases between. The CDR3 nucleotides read TGTGCCAGCAGCTTAGACAGGGTTGAGACCCAGTACTTC. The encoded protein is CASSLDRVETQYF.

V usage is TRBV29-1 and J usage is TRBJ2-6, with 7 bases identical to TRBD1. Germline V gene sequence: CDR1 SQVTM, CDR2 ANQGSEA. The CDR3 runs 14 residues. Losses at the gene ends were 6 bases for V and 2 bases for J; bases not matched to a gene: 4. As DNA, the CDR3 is TGCAGCGTCCTCCAGGGGGCTGGGGCCAACGTCCTGACTTTC. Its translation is CSVLQGAGANVLTF. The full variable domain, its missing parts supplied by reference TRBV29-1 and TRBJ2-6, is SAVISQKPSRDICQRGTSLTIQCQVDSQVTMMFWYRQQPGQSLTLIATANQGSEATYESGFVIDKFPISRPNLTFSTLTVSNMSPEDSSIYLCSVLQGAGANVLTFGAGSRLTVL.

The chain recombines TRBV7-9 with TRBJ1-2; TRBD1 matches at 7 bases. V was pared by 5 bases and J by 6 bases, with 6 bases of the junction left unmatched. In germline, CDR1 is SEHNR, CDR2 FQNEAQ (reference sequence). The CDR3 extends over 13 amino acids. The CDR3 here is CASSTQGGDGYTF. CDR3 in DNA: TGTGCCAGCAGCACTCAGGGGGGAGATGGCTACACCTTC.

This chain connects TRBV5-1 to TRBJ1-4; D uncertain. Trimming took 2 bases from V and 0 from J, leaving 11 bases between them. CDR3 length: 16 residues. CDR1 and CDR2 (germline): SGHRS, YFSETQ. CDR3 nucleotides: TGCGCCAGCAGCTTAAATCTAAGGTCAACTAATGAAAAACTGTTTTTT. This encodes CASSLNLRSTNEKLFF.

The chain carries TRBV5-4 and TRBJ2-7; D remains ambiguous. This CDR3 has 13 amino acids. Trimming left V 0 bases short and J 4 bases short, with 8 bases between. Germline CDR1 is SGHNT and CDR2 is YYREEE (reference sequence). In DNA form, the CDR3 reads TGTGCCAGCAGCTTGGACCCGAGTTACGAGCAGTACTTC. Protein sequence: CASSLDPSYEQYF.

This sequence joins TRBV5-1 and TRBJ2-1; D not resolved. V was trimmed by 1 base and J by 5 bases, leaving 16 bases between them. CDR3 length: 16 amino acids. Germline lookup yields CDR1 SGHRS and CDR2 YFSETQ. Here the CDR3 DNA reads TGCGCCAGCAGCTTGCTCAGCGATGCTGCGAACAATGAGCAGTTCTTC. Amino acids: CASSLLSDAANNEQFF.

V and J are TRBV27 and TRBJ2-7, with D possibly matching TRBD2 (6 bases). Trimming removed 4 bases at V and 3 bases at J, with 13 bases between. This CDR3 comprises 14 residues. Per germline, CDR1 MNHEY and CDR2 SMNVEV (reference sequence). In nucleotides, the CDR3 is TGTGCCAGCAGTTCCGGGACTGTAATCTACGAGCAGTACTTC. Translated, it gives CASSSGTVIYEQYF.

The CDR3: CASSRSSGEASNYGYTF. The CDR3 DNA follows: TGTGCCAGCTCACGTTCCTCAGGGGAAGCTTCCAACTATGGCTACACCTTC. V is TRBV18 and J is TRBJ1-2, with D perhaps matching TRBD1 (6 bases). Trimming pared 4 bases from V and 2 bases from J, leaving 20 bases between. The CDR3 is 17 residues long. CDR1 is KGHSH and CDR2 is LQKENI in the germline V gene.

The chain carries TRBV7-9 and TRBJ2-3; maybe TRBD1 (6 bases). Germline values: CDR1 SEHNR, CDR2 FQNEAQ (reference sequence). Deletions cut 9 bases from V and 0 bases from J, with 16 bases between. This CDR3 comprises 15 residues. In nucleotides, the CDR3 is TGTGCCAGTCAGGGGCGTGTTTCTAGCACAGATACGCAGTATTTT. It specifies CASQGRVSSTDTQYF.

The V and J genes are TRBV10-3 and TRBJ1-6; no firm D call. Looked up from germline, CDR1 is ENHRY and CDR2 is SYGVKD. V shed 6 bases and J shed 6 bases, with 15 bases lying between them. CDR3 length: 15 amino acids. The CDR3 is CAISRAVDGNSPLHF. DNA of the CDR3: TGTGCCATCAGCCGGGCCGTGGACGGTAATTCACCCCTCCACTTT.

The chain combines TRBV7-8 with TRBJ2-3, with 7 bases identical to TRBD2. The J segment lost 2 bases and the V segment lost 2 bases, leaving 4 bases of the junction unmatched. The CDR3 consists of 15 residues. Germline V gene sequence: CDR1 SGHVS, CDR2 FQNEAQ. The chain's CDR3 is CASSLRAGYTDTQYF. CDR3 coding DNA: TGTGCCAGCAGCTTAAGAGCGGGGTACACAGATACGCAGTATTTT.

CDR3 nucleotides: TGTGCCAGCAGCTTCGGGACTGCGAACACCGGGGAGCTGTTTTTT. It encodes CASSFGTANTGELFF. The J gene is TRBJ2-2, the V gene TRBV5-5, with a tentative D call TRBD2 (6 bases). The CDR3 consists of 15 residues. The V and J ends lost 2 bases and 0 bases respectively, with 8 bases between them. Per germline, CDR1 SGHKS and CDR2 YYEKEE (reference sequence).

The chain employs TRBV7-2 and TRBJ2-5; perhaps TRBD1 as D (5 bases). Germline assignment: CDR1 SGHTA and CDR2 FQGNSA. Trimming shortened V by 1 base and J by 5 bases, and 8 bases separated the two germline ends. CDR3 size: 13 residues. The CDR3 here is CASSLGTIETQYF. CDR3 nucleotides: TGTGCCAGCAGCTTAGGGACAATCGAGACCCAGTACTTC. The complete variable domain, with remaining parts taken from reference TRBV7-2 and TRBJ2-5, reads GAGVSQSPSNKVTEKGKDVELRCDPISGHTALYWYRQSLGQGLEFLIYFQGNSAPDKSGLPSDRFSAERTGGSVSTLTIQRTQQEDSAVYLCASSLGTIETQYFGPGTRLLVL.

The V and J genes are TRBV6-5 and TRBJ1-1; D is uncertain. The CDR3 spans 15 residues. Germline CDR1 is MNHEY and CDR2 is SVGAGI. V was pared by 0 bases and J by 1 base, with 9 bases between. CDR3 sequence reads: CASSYSRFGNTEAFF. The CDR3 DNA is TGTGCCAGCAGTTACTCAAGGTTCGGGAACACTGAAGCTTTCTTT.

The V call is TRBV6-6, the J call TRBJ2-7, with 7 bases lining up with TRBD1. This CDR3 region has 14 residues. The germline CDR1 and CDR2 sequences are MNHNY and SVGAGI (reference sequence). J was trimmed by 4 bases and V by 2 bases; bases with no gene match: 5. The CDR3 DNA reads TGTGCCAGCAGTTACAGGCAGGGGGAATACGAGCAGTACTTC. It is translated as CASSYRQGEYEQYF.

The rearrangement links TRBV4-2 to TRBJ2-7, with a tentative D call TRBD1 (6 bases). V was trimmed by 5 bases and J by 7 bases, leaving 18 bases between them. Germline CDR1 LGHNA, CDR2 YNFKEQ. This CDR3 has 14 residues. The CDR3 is CASSSIQGVREQYF. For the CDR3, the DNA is TGTGCCAGCAGCTCGATACAGGGAGTTCGGGAGCAGTACTTC.

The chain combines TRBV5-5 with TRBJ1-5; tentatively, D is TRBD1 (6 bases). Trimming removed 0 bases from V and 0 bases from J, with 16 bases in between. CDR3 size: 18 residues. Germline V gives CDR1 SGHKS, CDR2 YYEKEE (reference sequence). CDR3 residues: CASSLVKQGPFSNQPQHF. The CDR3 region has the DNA TGTGCCAGCAGCTTGGTGAAACAGGGTCCTTTTAGCAATCAGCCCCAGCATTTT. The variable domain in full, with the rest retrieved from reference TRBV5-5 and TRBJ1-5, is DAGVTQSPTHLIKTRGQQVTLRCSPISGHKSVSWYQQVLGQGPQFIFQYYEKEERGRGNFPDRFSARQFPNYSSELNVNALLLGDSALYLCASSLVKQGPFSNQPQHFGDGTRLSIL.

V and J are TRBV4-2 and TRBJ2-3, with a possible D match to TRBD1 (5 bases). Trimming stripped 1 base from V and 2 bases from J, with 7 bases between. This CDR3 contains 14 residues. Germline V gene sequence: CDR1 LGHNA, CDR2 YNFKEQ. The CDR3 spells CASSQGRDTDTQYF. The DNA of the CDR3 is TGTGCCAGCAGCCAAGGCAGGGACACAGATACGCAGTATTTT.

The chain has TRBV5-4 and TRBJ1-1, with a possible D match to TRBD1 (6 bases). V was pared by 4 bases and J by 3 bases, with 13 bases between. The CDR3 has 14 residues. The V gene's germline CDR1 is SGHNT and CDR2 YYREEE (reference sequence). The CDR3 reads CASSLTWGHTEAFF. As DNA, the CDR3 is TGTGCCAGCAGCCTAACGTGGGGGCACACTGAAGCTTTCTTT.

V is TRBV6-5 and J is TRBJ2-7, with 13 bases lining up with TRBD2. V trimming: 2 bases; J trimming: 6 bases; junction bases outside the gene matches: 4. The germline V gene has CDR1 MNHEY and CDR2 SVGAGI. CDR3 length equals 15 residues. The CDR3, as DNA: TGTGCCAGCAGTTACAGGACTAGCGGGAGTCTCGAGCAGTACTTC. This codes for CASSYRTSGSLEQYF.

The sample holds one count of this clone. This CDR3 reads CATMSGAFSYNEQFF. CDR3 DNA sequence: TGTGCCACCATGTCGGGAGCGTTCTCCTACAATGAGCAGTTCTTC. The J gene is TRBJ2-1, the V gene TRBV19; D is perhaps TRBD2 (6 bases). Germline loops: CDR1 LNHDA, CDR2 SQIVND (reference sequence). The CDR3 contains 15 residues. The V end was cut by 10 bases, the J end by 0 bases, with 16 bases between.

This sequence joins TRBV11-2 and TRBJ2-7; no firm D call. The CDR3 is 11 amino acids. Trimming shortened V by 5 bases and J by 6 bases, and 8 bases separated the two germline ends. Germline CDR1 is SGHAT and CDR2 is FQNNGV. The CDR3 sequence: CASSPYSEQYF. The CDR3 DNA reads TGTGCCAGCAGCCCCTACTCCGAGCAGTACTTC.

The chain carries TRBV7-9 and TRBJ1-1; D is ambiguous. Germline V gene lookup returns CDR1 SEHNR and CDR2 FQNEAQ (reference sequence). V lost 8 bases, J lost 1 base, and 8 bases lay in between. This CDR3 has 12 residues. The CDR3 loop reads CASHPENTEAFF. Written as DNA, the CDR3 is TGTGCCAGCCATCCAGAGAACACTGAAGCTTTCTTT.